Sequencing of this T cell receptor beta chain was carried out in a study of post-analysis software for immune sequencing data (dated by TCRdb to between 2015 and 2017). Turning to the overall study: The recorded disease courses included relapsing-remitting, secondary progressive and progressive-relapsing multiple sclerosis, and some patients had no subtype annotation. The patient repertoires were compared against around 11 previously published healthy control repertoires obtained from donors aged 6 to 25 years. A subset of samples was prepared in parallel using single-end sample barcoding, then pooled and co-amplified after Illumina adapter ligation.

The CDR3 measures 14 amino acids from cysteine to phenylalanine. Just the 42-base CDR3 DNA is kept, in frame starting at base 1. CDR1 and CDR2, per the germline V gene, are SQVTM and ANQGSEA. What the research found in general, with its limitations: The multiple sclerosis patient group was slightly younger than the control group. Multiple sclerosis patients had significantly lower normalized Chao1 diversity than controls, a result that suggests substantial peripheral T-cell clonal expansion. Significantly higher frequencies in patients than in controls were found for a handful of TRBV segments, including TRBV5-6, TRBV5-1 and TRBV20-1. Direct clustering with F measure revealed strong co-clustering of samples prepared in the same batch, which led to a batch-effect correction.

Library preparation employed PCR. TCRdb shows the sequencer as Illumina HiSeq 2500. To reduce PCR and sequencing biases, unique molecular identifiers were incorporated into the TCR beta cDNA libraries. Approximately 500,000 cDNA molecules were obtained for every 1 to 10 million input T cells, so each molecule roughly corresponded to one T cell. The patient libraries were prepared and sequenced with the same protocol used for the earlier healthy control dataset. Within a given batch, samples were prepared together, multiplexed and sequenced on the same HiSeq lane. As for the authors' bioinformatics: MIGEC handled the raw barcoded reads, throwing out single-read molecular identifier groups before consensus assembly and CDR3 extraction. VDJtools was used for post-analysis of the clonotype tables, and diversity was normalized by down-sampling every dataset to the size of the smallest sample. Repertoire overlap clustering matched CDR3 amino acid but not nucleotide sequences to correct batch-related cross-sample contamination. Using fastp at Q25 and MiXCR, TCRdb reprocessed the public reads and kept productive beta chains. Every CDR3 protein is listed once, alongside the most common genes and DNA of its rows. The V and J calls shown here were made by TCRdb, not taken from the authors' results. In this sample the table shows about 760,000 distinct CDR3 sequences, approximately 30% of which occur a single time. Of the sample, more than 0.45% is held by the ten largest clones.

To demonstrate the VDJtools post-analysis software, the study profiled TCR beta repertoires from the peripheral blood of some 13 young patients with multiple sclerosis. The multiple sclerosis patients were children and adolescents ranging in age from roughly 6 to 16 years. About this clonotype: Its antigen is still unknown. At one boundary the junction diverges from the germline segment, which might be a read error.

This TCR was sampled from a girl between 10 and 17 years old with multiple sclerosis. The sample consisted of blood. The V and J segments used are TRBV29-1 and TRBJ1-4; TRBD1 could be the D gene, as 5 bases match. The nucleotide sequence is TGCGGCGTTGCCGCCGGGACGGCCAATGAAAAACTGTTTTTT. Translation gives CGVAAGTANEKLFF.